Following are 32 T cell receptor beta chains from one sample sequenced in a study of blood T cell repertoires in COVID-19. The method was immunoSEQ multiplex PCR; TCRdb's version includes in-frame clones alone and lacks a portion of them. The table lists under 150,000 clones, about four fifths of them singletons, with under 10% in the top ten. The sample consisted of peripheral blood. Every receptor here comes from a woman of 80 years or more in a cohort sampled during active or convalescent COVID-19.

The V and J genes are TRBV29-1 and TRBJ2-3, with TRBD2 matching 10 bases. CDR1 and CDR2 (germline): SQVTM, ANQGSEA. Trimming cost V 2 bases and J 3 bases; bases outside gene matches: 11. The CDR3 consists of 17 residues. CDR3: CSVESSGGPVGTDTQYF. For the CDR3, the DNA is TGCAGCGTTGAAAGTAGCGGGGGGCCAGTAGGAACAGATACGCAGTATTTT.

The chain carries TRBV5-1 and TRBJ1-2; 9 nucleotides match TRBD1. The CDR3 sequence is 15 residues long. J gave up 2 bases and V 0 bases, and 2 bases lay outside the gene matches. CDR1 and CDR2 from the germline V gene are SGHRS and YFSETQ. The CDR3 is CASSLAGTGNYGYTF. CDR3 sequence (DNA): TGCGCCAGCAGCTTGGCGGGGACAGGGAACTATGGCTACACCTTC.

The CDR3 DNA is TGTGCCAGCACTCCGGGACAGGGACTATTGGGCTACACCTTC. Protein sequence: CASTPGQGLLGYTF. This rearrangement joins TRBV6-5 to TRBJ1-2, with 9 positions matching TRBD1. The V gene end was trimmed by 7 bases and the J gene end by 8 bases; junction bases not matched to a gene: 11. The CDR3 runs 14 residues. Germline-derived CDR1 and CDR2 are MNHEY and SVGAGI.

CDR3 DNA: TGTGCCAGCAGCTTCTTGGCCGGGAGCTCCTACGAGCAGTACTTC. As protein: CASSFLAGSSYEQYF. The chain is built from TRBV7-9 and TRBJ2-7; the D gene is possibly TRBD2 (6 bases). There are 15 residues in the CDR3. Germline loops: CDR1 SEHNR, CDR2 FQNEAQ (reference sequence). With 3 bases removed from V and 0 bases from J, the gap between germline ends came to 12 bases.

The CDR3 spells CASSPFSGSYEQYF. The CDR3, as DNA: TGTGCCAGCTCACCGTTCTCAGGGTCCTACGAGCAGTACTTC. The chain uses TRBV18 and TRBJ2-7; weak D call: TRBD1 (5 bases). The V end lost 3 bases, the J end lost 1 base, and 10 bases lay between the germline ends. The CDR3 totals 14 residues. Germline assignment: CDR1 KGHSH and CDR2 LQKENI.

This rearrangement joins TRBV28 to TRBJ2-1; D might be TRBD1 (5 bases). The V gene's germline CDR1 is MDHEN and CDR2 SYDVKM. V lost 2 bases to trimming and J lost 8 bases, with 16 bases between them. The CDR3 runs to 15 residues. In DNA, the CDR3 is TGTGCCAGCAGTTTAAGTCTAGGGGTCAACTATGAGCAGTTCTTC. As protein: CASSLSLGVNYEQFF.

CDR3 DNA: TGTGCCAGCAGCTTACGCGGGGGGGCCATAGATACGCAGTATTTT. Its protein is CASSLRGGAIDTQYF. The chain joins TRBV7-2 to TRBJ2-3; 9 bases are shared with TRBD2. After removal of 2 bases from V and 5 bases from J, the junction contained 5 bases not matched to a gene. Germline V gene sequence: CDR1 SGHTA, CDR2 FQGNSA. CDR3 length equals 15 residues.

The V gene is TRBV28, the J gene TRBJ1-1; TRBD1 matches at 7 bases. From germline, CDR1 is MDHEN and CDR2 SYDVKM. The CDR3 is made up of 11 amino acids. V shed 5 bases, J shed 11 bases, and the junction held 5 bases outside the gene matches. CDR3 nucleotides: TGTGCCAGCAGTCGAGACAGGGCTGCTTTCTTT. Translation: CASSRDRAAFF.

By share, this clone counts as medium-sized. The chain links TRBV27 to TRBJ2-1, with 7 bases fitting TRBD2. The germline V gene has CDR1 MNHEY and CDR2 SMNVEV (reference sequence). V gave up 5 bases and J gave up 3 bases; unmatched junction bases: 16. The CDR3 spans 18 residues. The CDR3 sequence: CASSRYPTGGAYYNEQFF. Here the CDR3 DNA reads TGTGCCAGCAGTCGCTACCCCACGGGGGGAGCATACTACAATGAGCAGTTCTTC.

The chain uses TRBV7-9 and TRBJ2-2; 7 bases match TRBD2. Germline V gene lookup returns CDR1 SEHNR and CDR2 FQNEAQ (reference sequence). The CDR3 runs to 16 residues. J was trimmed by 6 bases and V by 5 bases; bases with no gene match: 12. The CDR3 reads CASSTRRFTSAGELFF. DNA of the CDR3: TGTGCCAGCAGCACACGCAGGTTTACTAGCGCCGGGGAGCTGTTTTTT.

This clone was detected only once. The chain combines TRBV28 with TRBJ2-3; TRBD2 matches 9 bases. This CDR3 region has 15 residues. Germline V gives CDR1 MDHEN, CDR2 SYDVKM. J lost 2 bases, V lost 7 bases, and 7 bases had no gene match. The CDR3 protein is CASKDSGGATDTQYF. The DNA of the CDR3 is TGTGCCAGCAAGGATAGCGGGGGAGCCACAGATACGCAGTATTTT.

V and J are TRBV30 and TRBJ1-2, with D unresolved. There are 11 residues in the CDR3. Germline CDR1 and CDR2: GTSNPN and SVGIG (reference sequence). The DNA of the CDR3 is TGTGGTGGGCTTTCTAACTATGGCTACACCTTC. Translating gives CGGLSNYGYTF.

This clone was counted once. V is TRBV24-1 and J is TRBJ2-5; 7 bases align to TRBD1. There are 13 residues in the CDR3. With V trimmed by 5 bases and J by 7 bases, 6 bases remained unmatched. Germline V gene sequence: CDR1 KGHDR, CDR2 SFDVKD. In DNA, the CDR3 is TGTGCCACCAGTGTTGGGGCAGGGGGGACCCAGTACTTC. It encodes CATSVGAGGTQYF.

The V gene is TRBV5-1, the J gene TRBJ1-1, with 7 bases matching TRBD1. This CDR3 spans 14 amino acids. The trim removed 4 bases at V and 3 bases at J, leaving 6 bases unmatched. Per germline, CDR1 SGHRS and CDR2 YFSETQ. The CDR3 region has the DNA TGCGCCAGCAGCCGTCTAGGGACAGACACTGAAGCTTTCTTT. Its protein is CASSRLGTDTEAFF.

This clone was recorded a few times. The chain carries TRBV28 and TRBJ2-7, with 7 bases aligning to TRBD1. V gave up 4 bases and J gave up 7 bases; unmatched junction bases: 7. Germline lookup yields CDR1 MDHEN and CDR2 SYDVKM. This CDR3 region has 13 residues. CDR3 loop: CASSSQGRFEQYF. The DNA of the CDR3 is TGTGCCAGCAGTTCACAGGGGCGTTTTGAGCAGTACTTC. Looking up the rest from reference TRBV28 and TRBJ2-7 gives the full variable domain: DVKVTQSSRYLVKRTGEKVFLECVQDMDHENMFWYRQDPGLGLRLIYFSYDVKMKEKGDIPEGYSVSREKKERFSLILESASTNQTSMYLCASSSQGRFEQYFGPGTRLTVT.

The V and J genes are TRBV5-6 and TRBJ1-6; a possible D gene is TRBD1 (6 bases). The ends were cut back, 5 bases at V and 14 bases at J, with 17 bases in the middle. The CDR3 spans 13 residues. Germline V lookup: CDR1 SGHDT, CDR2 YYEEEE. CDR3 nucleotides: TGTGCCAGCAGGGACAGACGGTTGGGGGCCCTCCACTTT. It codes for CASRDRRLGALHF.

V and J are TRBV29-1 and TRBJ1-2; D is unresolved. The germline CDR1 and CDR2 sequences are SQVTM and ANQGSEA. The length of the CDR3 is 13 residues. V lost 4 bases to trimming and J lost 0 bases, with 9 bases between them. The CDR3 loop is CSVVSGANYGYTF. CDR3 bases: TGCAGCGTTGTGAGCGGAGCTAACTATGGCTACACCTTC.

The rearrangement uses TRBV19 and TRBJ2-7; no clear D. The CDR3 has 12 amino acids. Germline assignment: CDR1 LNHDA and CDR2 SQIVND (reference sequence). V was shortened by 3 bases and J by 4 bases, with 7 bases between the two germline ends. The CDR3 reads CASSMPGYEQYF. CDR3 DNA sequence: TGTGCCAGTAGTATGCCCGGTTACGAGCAGTACTTC.

This chain uses TRBV2 with TRBJ2-2; 8 positions match TRBD1. CDR3 length: 13 residues. Germline V lookup: CDR1 SNHLY, CDR2 FYNNEI. The trim removed 7 bases at V and 6 bases at J, leaving 4 bases unmatched. The chain's CDR3 is CASILQGAGELFF. The CDR3 nucleotides read TGTGCCAGCATCCTACAGGGGGCCGGGGAGCTGTTTTTT.

The chain couples TRBV18 to TRBJ1-3; D is unclear. This CDR3 comprises 16 residues. With 0 bases removed from V and 0 bases from J, the gap between germline ends came to 9 bases. Germline V gene lookup returns CDR1 KGHSH and CDR2 LQKENI. This CDR3 is CASSPPNRDSGNTIYF. DNA of the CDR3: TGTGCCAGCTCACCACCTAACAGAGACTCTGGAAACACCATATATTTT.

The CDR3 DNA reads as TGTGCCAGCAGCCGCTCCGGGACAGGGGGCACCGGGGAGCTGTTTTTT. Protein: CASSRSGTGGTGELFF. The V gene is TRBV3-1 (or the pseudogene TRBV3-2), the J gene TRBJ2-2; 11 nucleotides match TRBD1. This CDR3 comprises 16 residues. Germline assignment: CDR1 LGHDT and CDR2 YNNKEL (reference sequence). Trimming cost V 4 bases and J 4 bases; bases outside gene matches: 5.

CDR3 sequence reads: CATRTSGTGELFF. The CDR3 coding sequence is TGTGCCACCAGGACGAGCGGGACCGGGGAGCTGTTTTTT. The J gene is TRBJ2-2, the V gene TRBV24-1; maybe TRBD2 (6 bases). V shed 7 bases and J shed 5 bases, with 10 bases lying between them. Germline CDR1 KGHDR, CDR2 SFDVKD. The CDR3 sequence is 13 residues long.

The sample holds many counts of this clone. CDR3 region: CASSLFGGADEQYV. CDR3 bases: TGTGCCAGCAGCTTATTCGGGGGGGCCGACGAGCAGTACGTC. This chain uses TRBV7-9 with TRBJ2-7, with 8 nucleotides matching TRBD2. Per the germline V gene, CDR1 is SEHNR and CDR2 is FQNEAQ (reference sequence). The CDR3 sequence is 14 residues long. The J segment lost 5 bases and the V segment lost 2 bases, leaving 5 bases of the junction unmatched.

The chain is built from TRBV7-8 and TRBJ2-7, with 11 positions matching TRBD1. The CDR3 covers 14 residues. J lost 0 bases, V lost 7 bases, and 2 bases had no gene match. Per the germline V gene, CDR1 is SGHVS and CDR2 is FQNEAQ. CDR3 bases: TGTGCCAGCACCGGGACAGGGGGCTCCTACGAGCAGTACTTC. This sequence encodes CASTGTGGSYEQYF.

J is TRBJ2-5 and V is TRBV5-1, with 9 bases aligning to TRBD2. Germline V gives CDR1 SGHRS, CDR2 YFSETQ. The length of the CDR3 is 18 residues. The ends lost 0 bases at V and 1 base at J; junction bases unmatched: 10. CDR3: CASSLELGGGEIQETQYF. In DNA, the CDR3 is TGCGCCAGCAGCTTGGAGTTGGGCGGGGGGGAGATCCAAGAGACCCAGTACTTC.

This chain connects TRBV7-9 to TRBJ2-3; 13 bases align to TRBD2. V was clipped by 4 bases and J by 6 bases; unmatched bases: 10. The CDR3 is made up of 17 amino acids. The germline V gene encodes CDR1 SEHNR and CDR2 FQNEAQ (reference sequence). The CDR3 DNA reads TGTGCCAGCAGCTCGAGCCTCACTAGCGGGGGGGCCGATACGCAGTATTTT. Amino acid sequence: CASSSSLTSGGADTQYF. Complete variable domain (other parts from reference TRBV7-9 and TRBJ2-3): DTGVSQNPRHKITKRGQNVTFRCDPISEHNRLYWYRQTLGQGPEFLTYFQNEAQLEKSRLLSDRFSAERPKGSFSTLEIQRTEQGDSAMYLCASSSSLTSGGADTQYFGPGTRLTVL.

The genes are TRBV19 and TRBJ1-6; D call uncertain. This CDR3 is 16 amino acids long. The V gene lost 5 bases and the J gene lost 0 bases, with 11 bases spanning the gap. Germline loops: CDR1 LNHDA, CDR2 SQIVND (reference sequence). CDR3 in amino acids: CASSPLLSSYNSPLHF. CDR3 coding DNA: TGTGCCAGTAGTCCCCTCCTGAGCTCCTATAATTCACCCCTCCACTTT.

The gene calls are TRBV6-5 and TRBJ2-3; perhaps TRBD2 as D (7 bases). CDR3 length: 13 amino acids. Germline V lookup: CDR1 MNHEY, CDR2 SVGAGI. V lost 9 bases, J lost 4 bases, and 14 bases lay in between. CDR3 sequence (DNA): TGTGCCAGTCTCCGGGGGGCATCAGATACGCAGTATTTT. Its translation: CASLRGASDTQYF.

V usage is TRBV7-2 and J usage is TRBJ2-1; the match to TRBD2 covers 8 bases. The CDR3 covers 16 residues. V was pared by 1 base and J by 7 bases, with 9 bases of the junction left unmatched. The germline CDR1 and CDR2 sequences are SGHTA and FQGNSA. In DNA, the CDR3 is TGTGCCAGCAGCTTAGGGGTAACGGGGGGGCAGAATGAGCAGTTCTTC. Its protein product is CASSLGVTGGQNEQFF. Drawing the rest from reference TRBV7-2 and TRBJ2-1, the complete variable domain is GAGVSQSPSNKVTEKGKDVELRCDPISGHTALYWYRQSLGQGLEFLIYFQGNSAPDKSGLPSDRFSAERTGGSVSTLTIQRTQQEDSAVYLCASSLGVTGGQNEQFFGPGTRLTVL.

The chain carries TRBV7-2 and TRBJ2-7; D is undetermined. The germline V gene has CDR1 SGHTA and CDR2 FQGNSA. CDR3 length: 15 amino acids. The V end lost 1 base, the J end lost 4 bases, and 14 bases lay between the germline ends. Here the CDR3 reads CASSLEAGPVYEQYV. The CDR3 bases are TGTGCCAGCAGCTTAGAAGCAGGCCCCGTTTACGAGCAGTACGTC.

This sequence joins TRBV5-1 and TRBJ1-4; no definite D call. CDR1 is SGHRS and CDR2 is YFSETQ in the germline V gene. This CDR3 is built from 14 residues. Trimming removed 4 bases at V and 3 bases at J, with 10 bases between. The CDR3 coding sequence is TGCGCCAGCAGCATTAACCTAGCTAATGAAAAACTGTTTTTT. Translation gives CASSINLANEKLFF.

V gene TRBV5-8 combines with J gene TRBJ2-5; a possible D gene is TRBD2 (5 bases). Germline CDR1 reads SGHTS; CDR2 reads YDEGEE. The length of the CDR3 is 14 residues. V was pared by 0 bases and J by 1 base, with 7 bases between. CDR3 amino acids: CASSLGGPQETQYF. CDR3 bases: TGTGCCAGCAGCTTGGGAGGGCCCCAAGAGACCCAGTACTTC.